This T cell receptor (beta chain) was retrieved from a study of T cell responses to AZD1222 COVID-19 vaccine. Germline CDR1 is LGHDT and CDR2 is YNNKEL (reference sequence). The CDR3 length is 14 residues. The V gene lost 0 bases and the J gene lost 7 bases, with 12 bases spanning the gap. Whether given at about 4 or about 12 weeks, second doses were pooled. TCRdb keeps only in-frame clones here, not all; method: immunoSEQ multiplex PCR. The data contain roughly 170,000 clones, around 94% of them singletons. Study-level findings and limits: In the spike-specific TCR repertoire, nearly half reportedly target unmutated variant regions. Scientists sampled the repertoires only once the peak T cell response had passed. Spike-specific TCR repertoires showed rising breadth and depth after two AZD1222 doses.

As regards this clone: Its antigen is undetermined.

The source material was peripheral blood, sampled 28 days after the second AZD1222 dose. The chain recombines TRBV3-1 (or the pseudogene TRBV3-2) with TRBJ1-1; D is perhaps TRBD1 (6 bases). The source of this sequence is an adult who received the AZD1222 COVID-19 vaccine. CDR3 protein: CASSQDNRAFEAFF. In nucleotides, the CDR3 is TGTGCCAGCAGCCAAGATAACAGGGCATTTGAAGCTTTCTTT.